The rows below give T cell receptor beta chains drawn from one sample of a study of STAT5B mutations in CD4+ large granular lymphocyte leukemia. This table comes from immunoSEQ multiplex PCR, and its TCRdb copy is limited to in-frame clones, with some not included. Of roughly 32,000 clones listed, around 90% are singletons. The material sequenced was CD4+ T cells from blood buffy coats. These receptors originate from a human donor in good health. Both conserved end residues are part of each CDR3.

v_call: TRBV6-6
j_call: TRBJ2-7
cdr3_aa: CASSKSGTNYEQYF

v_call: TRBV2
j_call: TRBJ2-7
cdr3_aa: CASKAAAYEQYF

v_call: TRBV29-1
j_call: TRBJ1-2
cdr3_aa: CSVQGNGIYGYTF

v_call: TRBV11-2
j_call: TRBJ2-3
cdr3_aa: CASSLAGRVTDTQYF

v_call: TRBV30
j_call: TRBJ1-6
cdr3_aa: CAWTRQRDPYNSPLHF

v_call: TRBV4-1
j_call: TRBJ1-1
cdr3_aa: CASSPGGLSTEAFF

v_call: TRBV10-1
j_call: TRBJ2-1
cdr3_aa: CASSESIGRASFF

v_call: TRBV11-3
j_call: TRBJ2-1
cdr3_aa: CASSLVRDRLSDEQFF

v_call: TRBV11-3
j_call: TRBJ2-7
cdr3_aa: CASSLERAGGPQTYEQYF

v_call: TRBV18
j_call: TRBJ1-3
cdr3_aa: CASSPSLGLGNTIYF

v_call: TRBV19
j_call: TRBJ1-5
cdr3_aa: CASSASRGASGNQPQHF

v_call: TRBV7-2
j_call: TRBJ2-3
cdr3_aa: CASSLRVGEVKNTDTQYF

v_call: TRBV5-1
j_call: TRBJ1-3
cdr3_aa: CASSQTLGNTIYF

v_call: TRBV4-2
j_call: TRBJ2-7
cdr3_aa: CASSQEPSRGQYYEQYF

v_call: TRBV23-1
j_call: TRBJ2-5
cdr3_aa: CASSRLNRGLRETQYF

v_call: TRBV2
j_call: TRBJ2-3
cdr3_aa: CASSERKPGLADQASTDTQYF

v_call: TRBV12-2
j_call: TRBJ1-5
cdr3_aa: CASRSAGTGGAENGQPQHF

v_call: TRBV11-3
j_call: TRBJ1-2
cdr3_aa: CASSLGWERPNYGYTF

v_call: TRBV9
j_call: TRBJ1-6
cdr3_aa: CASSVAPSYNSPLHF

v_call: TRBV19
j_call: TRBJ2-1
cdr3_aa: CASSIGDRIYNEQFF

v_call: TRBV29-1
j_call: TRBJ1-1
cdr3_aa: CSVEGQMNTEAFF

v_call: TRBV5-1
j_call: TRBJ2-1
cdr3_aa: CASSFFGDFYNEQFF

v_call: TRBV6-1
j_call: TRBJ2-7
cdr3_aa: CASGPGQGAYEQYF

v_call: TRBV15
j_call: TRBJ2-3
cdr3_aa: CATSRVGPTDTQYF

v_call: TRBV6-1
j_call: TRBJ2-5
cdr3_aa: CASSALPQETQYF

v_call: TRBV19
j_call: TRBJ2-7
cdr3_aa: CASSLMGDRGRGEQYF

v_call: TRBV19
j_call: TRBJ1-3
cdr3_aa: CASSGAPGSGNTIYF

v_call: TRBV10-3
j_call: TRBJ2-2
cdr3_aa: CAISPDPIYKELFF

v_call: TRBV10-3
j_call: TRBJ2-7
cdr3_aa: CAISESSGMYEQYF

v_call: TRBV7-8
j_call: TRBJ1-2
cdr3_aa: CASSSLQGILNYGYTF

v_call: TRBV29-1
j_call: TRBJ1-3
cdr3_aa: CSVRSTTSGNTIYF

v_call: TRBV14
j_call: TRBJ2-5
cdr3_aa: CASSQMETQYF

v_call: TRBV5-8
j_call: TRBJ1-2
cdr3_aa: CASSRGQGADGYTF

v_call: TRBV18
j_call: TRBJ1-1
cdr3_aa: CASSLPGAEAFF

v_call: TRBV7-6
j_call: TRBJ1-3
cdr3_aa: CASSLQSSSGNTIYF

v_call: TRBV10-3
j_call: TRBJ2-1
cdr3_aa: CAISRDAAYNEQFF

v_call: TRBV2
j_call: TRBJ2-3
cdr3_aa: CASMGGVADTQYF

v_call: TRBV5-1
j_call: TRBJ1-4
cdr3_aa: CASSLDRRNEKLFF

v_call: TRBV7-9
j_call: TRBJ1-1
cdr3_aa: CASSLGGVSMNTEAFF

v_call: TRBV11-3
j_call: TRBJ2-3
cdr3_aa: CASSLAGTTDTQYF

v_call: TRBV7-9
j_call: TRBJ2-7
cdr3_aa: CASRPGLAGAYEQYF

v_call: TRBV6-6
j_call: TRBJ2-1
cdr3_aa: CAATLAGINNEQFF

v_call: TRBV28
j_call: TRBJ1-2
cdr3_aa: CASSLILGGYTF

v_call: TRBV19
j_call: TRBJ1-5
cdr3_aa: CASRDSNQPQHF

v_call: TRBV7-2
j_call: TRBJ2-3
cdr3_aa: CASSGPGAYTDTQYF

v_call: TRBV10-3
j_call: TRBJ2-3
cdr3_aa: CAIGGTDTQYF

v_call: TRBV19
j_call: TRBJ1-5
cdr3_aa: CASSRDRPDNQPQHF

v_call: TRBV6-1
j_call: TRBJ1-2
cdr3_aa: CASIGQFYGYTF

v_call: TRBV5-1
j_call: TRBJ1-1
cdr3_aa: CASSLQGGVDTEAFF

v_call: TRBV28
j_call: TRBJ1-2
cdr3_aa: CASSISGQGVRAYGYTF

v_call: TRBV11-3
j_call: TRBJ2-3
cdr3_aa: CASSLVLITDTQYF

v_call: TRBV27
j_call: TRBJ2-2
cdr3_aa: CASRTLGSTGELFF

v_call: TRBV28
j_call: TRBJ2-4
cdr3_aa: CASSLTSDLAKNIQYF

v_call: TRBV19
j_call: TRBJ1-2
cdr3_aa: CASSIETGNYGYTF

v_call: TRBV28
j_call: TRBJ2-1
cdr3_aa: CASSLNSSPAGGPFF

v_call: TRBV5-1
j_call: .
cdr3_aa: CASSVAGSTYEQYF

v_call: TRBV14
j_call: TRBJ1-2
cdr3_aa: CASSQSGGNYGYTF

v_call: TRBV7-2
j_call: TRBJ1-1
cdr3_aa: CASSQPVRGPPEAFF

v_call: TRBV18
j_call: TRBJ2-1
cdr3_aa: CASSPSGGYNEQFF

v_call: TRBV5-4
j_call: TRBJ2-3
cdr3_aa: CASSFGGQGGTDTQYF